This T cell receptor beta chain was obtained from a study of T cells in Graves' hyperthyroidism and ophthalmopathy. TCR beta CDR3 region amplification was performed from RNA transcripts. Primed by the HTBI set, a first-round RT-PCR was run on the TCR CDR3. TCRdb independently ran MiXCR on the multiplex PCR reads; one entry per CDR3 protein. The sample includes around 520,000 distinct CDR3 sequences, approximately 14% of them seen just once. This clonotype was counted many times. Sequenced material: blood. This clonotype was sampled from a young woman with Graves' hyperthyroidism.

CDR3 in amino acids: CASSHGRADEQFF. In DNA, the CDR3 is TGTGCCAGCAGCCACGGTAGGGCCGATGAGCAGTTCTTC. V usage is TRBV3-1 and J usage is TRBJ2-1; no definite D call. CDR3 length equals 13 residues. Per the germline V gene, CDR1 is LGHDT and CDR2 is YNNKEL (reference sequence). The ends were cut back, 3 bases at V and 8 bases at J, with 11 bases in the middle.